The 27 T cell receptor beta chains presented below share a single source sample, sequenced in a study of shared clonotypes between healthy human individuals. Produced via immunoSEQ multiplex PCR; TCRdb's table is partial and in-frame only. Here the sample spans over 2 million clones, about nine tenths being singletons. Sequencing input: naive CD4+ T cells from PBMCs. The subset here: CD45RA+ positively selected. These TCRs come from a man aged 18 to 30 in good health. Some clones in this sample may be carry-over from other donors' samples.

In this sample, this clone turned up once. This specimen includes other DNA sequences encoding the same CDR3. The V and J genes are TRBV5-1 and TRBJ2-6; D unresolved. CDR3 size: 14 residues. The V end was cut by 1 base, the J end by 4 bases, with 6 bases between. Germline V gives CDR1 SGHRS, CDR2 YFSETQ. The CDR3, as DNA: TGCGCCAGCAGCTTGATATCGGGGGCCAACGTCCTGACTTTC. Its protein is CASSLISGANVLTF. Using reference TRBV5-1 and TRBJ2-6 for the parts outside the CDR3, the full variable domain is KAGVTQTPRYLIKTRGQQVTLSCSPISGHRSVSWYQQTPGQGLQFLFEYFSETQRNKGNFPGRFSGRQFSNSRSEMNVSTLELGDSALYLCASSLISGANVLTFGAGSRLTVL.

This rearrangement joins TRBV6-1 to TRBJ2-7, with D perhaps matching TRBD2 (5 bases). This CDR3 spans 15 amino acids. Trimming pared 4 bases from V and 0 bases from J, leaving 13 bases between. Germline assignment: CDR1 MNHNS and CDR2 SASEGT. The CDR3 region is CASSVLAMNSYEQYF. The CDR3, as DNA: TGTGCCAGCAGTGTTTTAGCGATGAACTCCTACGAGCAGTACTTC.

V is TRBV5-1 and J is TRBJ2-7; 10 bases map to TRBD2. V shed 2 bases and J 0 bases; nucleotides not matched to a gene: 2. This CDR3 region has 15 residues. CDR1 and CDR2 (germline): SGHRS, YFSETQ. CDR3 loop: CASSFSSGSSYEQYF. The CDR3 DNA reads TGCGCCAGCAGCTTCTCTAGCGGGAGCTCCTACGAGCAGTACTTC.

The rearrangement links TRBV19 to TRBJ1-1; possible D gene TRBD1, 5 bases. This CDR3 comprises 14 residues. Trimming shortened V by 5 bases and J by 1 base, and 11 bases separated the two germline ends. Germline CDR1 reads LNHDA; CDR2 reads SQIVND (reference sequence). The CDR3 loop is CASSRETANTEAFF. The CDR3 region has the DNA TGTGCCAGTAGTCGGGAGACAGCGAACACTGAAGCTTTCTTT.

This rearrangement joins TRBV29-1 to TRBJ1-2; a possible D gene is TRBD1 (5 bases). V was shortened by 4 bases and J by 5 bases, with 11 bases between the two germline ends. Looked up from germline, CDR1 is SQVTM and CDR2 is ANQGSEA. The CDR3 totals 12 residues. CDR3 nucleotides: TGCAGCGTTGGGCAGGGTCGGTATGGCTACACCTTC. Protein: CSVGQGRYGYTF. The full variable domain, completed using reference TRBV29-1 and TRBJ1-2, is SAVISQKPSRDICQRGTSLTIQCQVDSQVTMMFWYRQQPGQSLTLIATANQGSEATYESGFVIDKFPISRPNLTFSTLTVSNMSPEDSSIYLCSVGQGRYGYTFGSGTRLTVV.

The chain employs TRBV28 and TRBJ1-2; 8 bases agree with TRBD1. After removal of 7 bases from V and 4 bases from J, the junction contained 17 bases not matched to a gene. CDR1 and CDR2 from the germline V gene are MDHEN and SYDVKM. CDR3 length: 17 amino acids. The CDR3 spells CASITPRGQGAFYGYTF. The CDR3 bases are TGTGCCAGCATCACCCCGAGGGGGCAGGGGGCGTTCTATGGCTACACCTTC.

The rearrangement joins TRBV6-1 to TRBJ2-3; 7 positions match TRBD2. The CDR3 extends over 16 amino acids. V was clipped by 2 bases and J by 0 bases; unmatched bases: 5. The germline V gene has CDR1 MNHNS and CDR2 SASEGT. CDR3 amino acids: CASSEREGTSTDTQYF. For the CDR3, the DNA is TGTGCCAGCAGTGAAAGGGAGGGAACGAGCACAGATACGCAGTATTTT.

CDR3 amino acids: CAISPGRAERVRETQYF. The CDR3 region has the DNA TGTGCCATCTCACCCGGTAGGGCAGAAAGGGTCCGGGAGACCCAGTACTTC. The gene calls are TRBV10-3 and TRBJ2-5; D remains ambiguous. Looked up from germline, CDR1 is ENHRY and CDR2 is SYGVKD. Trimming removed 8 bases at V and 5 bases at J, with 27 bases between. The CDR3 runs to 17 residues.

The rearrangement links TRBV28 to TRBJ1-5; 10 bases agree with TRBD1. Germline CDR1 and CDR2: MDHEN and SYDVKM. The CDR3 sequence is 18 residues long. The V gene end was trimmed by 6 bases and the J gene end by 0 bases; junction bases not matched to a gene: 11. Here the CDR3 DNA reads TGTGCCAGCAGGGGAGGACAGGGGGGCTTTTATAGCAATCAGCCCCAGCATTTT. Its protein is CASRGGQGGFYSNQPQHF.

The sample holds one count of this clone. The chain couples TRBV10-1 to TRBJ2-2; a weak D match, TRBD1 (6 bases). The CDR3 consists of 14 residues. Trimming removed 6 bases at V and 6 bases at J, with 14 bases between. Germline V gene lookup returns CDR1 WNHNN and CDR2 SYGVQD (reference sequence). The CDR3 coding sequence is TGCGCCAGCAGGGCAGGGGCCGACTCCGGGGAGCTGTTTTTT. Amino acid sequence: CASRAGADSGELFF.

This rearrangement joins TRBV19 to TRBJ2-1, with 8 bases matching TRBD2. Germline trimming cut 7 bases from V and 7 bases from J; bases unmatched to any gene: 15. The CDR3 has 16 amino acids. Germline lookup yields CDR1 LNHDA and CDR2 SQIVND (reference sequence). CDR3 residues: CASTFGQFGRGNEQFF. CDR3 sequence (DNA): TGTGCCAGTACCTTCGGCCAGTTCGGGAGGGGGAATGAGCAGTTCTTC.

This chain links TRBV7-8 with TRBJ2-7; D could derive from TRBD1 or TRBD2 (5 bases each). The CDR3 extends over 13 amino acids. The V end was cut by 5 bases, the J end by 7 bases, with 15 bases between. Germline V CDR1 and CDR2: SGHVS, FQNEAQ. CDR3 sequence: CASSLGTEREQYF. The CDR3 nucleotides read TGTGCCAGCAGCCTGGGGACGGAACGGGAGCAGTACTTC.

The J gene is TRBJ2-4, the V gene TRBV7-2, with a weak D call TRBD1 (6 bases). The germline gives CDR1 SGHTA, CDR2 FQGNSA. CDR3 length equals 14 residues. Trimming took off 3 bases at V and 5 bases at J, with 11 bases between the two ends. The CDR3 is CASSFNRDENIQYF. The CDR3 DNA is TGTGCCAGCAGCTTCAACAGGGATGAAAACATTCAGTACTTC.

The CDR3, as DNA: TGTGCCAGCAGAGAGACAGGGGCTAACTATGGCTACACCTTC. Its protein product is CASRETGANYGYTF. This rearrangement joins TRBV25-1 to TRBJ1-2; 8 bases fit TRBD1. Germline V gene sequence: CDR1 MGHDK, CDR2 SYGVNS. Unmatched junction bases numbered 3, after V lost 6 bases and J lost 0 bases. CDR3 length: 14 residues.

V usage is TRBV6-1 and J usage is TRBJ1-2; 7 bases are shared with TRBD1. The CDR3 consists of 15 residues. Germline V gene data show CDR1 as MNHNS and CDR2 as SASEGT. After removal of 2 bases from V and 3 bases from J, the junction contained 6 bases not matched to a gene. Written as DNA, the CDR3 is TGTGCCAGCAGTGAAAGCAGGGGGGAGTACTATGGCTACACCTTC. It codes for CASSESRGEYYGYTF.

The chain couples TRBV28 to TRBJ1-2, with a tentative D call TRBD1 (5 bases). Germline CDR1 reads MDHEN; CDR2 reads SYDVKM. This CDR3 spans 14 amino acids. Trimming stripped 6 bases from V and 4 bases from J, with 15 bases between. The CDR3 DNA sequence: TGTGCCAGCAGGTCTAGACAGCACCTCTATGGCTACACCTTC. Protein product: CASRSRQHLYGYTF.

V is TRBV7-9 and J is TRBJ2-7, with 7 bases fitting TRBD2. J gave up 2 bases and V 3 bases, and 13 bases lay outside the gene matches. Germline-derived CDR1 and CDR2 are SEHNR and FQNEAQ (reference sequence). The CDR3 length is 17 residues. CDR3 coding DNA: TGTGCCAGCAGCTTGAAGGCTAGCGGCTACGATCCCTACGAGCAGTACTTC. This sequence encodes CASSLKASGYDPYEQYF.

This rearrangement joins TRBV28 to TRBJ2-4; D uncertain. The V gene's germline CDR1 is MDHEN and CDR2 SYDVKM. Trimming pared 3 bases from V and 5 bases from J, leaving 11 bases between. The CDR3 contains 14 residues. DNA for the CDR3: TGTGCCAGCAGTTTGGTACAGAACCAAAACATTCAGTACTTC. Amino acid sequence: CASSLVQNQNIQYF. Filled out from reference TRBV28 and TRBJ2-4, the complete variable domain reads DVKVTQSSRYLVKRTGEKVFLECVQDMDHENMFWYRQDPGLGLRLIYFSYDVKMKEKGDIPEGYSVSREKKERFSLILESASTNQTSMYLCASSLVQNQNIQYFGAGTRLSVL.

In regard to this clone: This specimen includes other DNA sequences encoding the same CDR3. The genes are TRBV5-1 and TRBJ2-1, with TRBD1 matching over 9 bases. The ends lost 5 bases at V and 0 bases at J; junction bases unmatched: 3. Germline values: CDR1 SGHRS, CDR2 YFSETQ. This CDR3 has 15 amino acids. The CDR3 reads CASSSTGGSYNEQFF. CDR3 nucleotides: TGCGCCAGCAGTTCGACAGGGGGCTCCTACAATGAGCAGTTCTTC.

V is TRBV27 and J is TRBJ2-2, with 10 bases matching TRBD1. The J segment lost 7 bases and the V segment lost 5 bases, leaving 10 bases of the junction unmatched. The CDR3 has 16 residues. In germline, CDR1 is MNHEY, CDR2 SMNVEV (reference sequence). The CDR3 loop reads CASSPRQGAPVGELFF. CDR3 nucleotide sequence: TGTGCCAGCAGTCCTAGACAGGGGGCGCCGGTCGGGGAGCTGTTTTTT.

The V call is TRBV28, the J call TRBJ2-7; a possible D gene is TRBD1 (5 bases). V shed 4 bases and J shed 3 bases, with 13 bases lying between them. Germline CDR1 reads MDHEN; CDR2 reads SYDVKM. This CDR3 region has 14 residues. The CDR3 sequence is CASSSAQGNYEQYF. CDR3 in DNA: TGTGCCAGCAGTTCTGCCCAGGGAAACTACGAGCAGTACTTC.

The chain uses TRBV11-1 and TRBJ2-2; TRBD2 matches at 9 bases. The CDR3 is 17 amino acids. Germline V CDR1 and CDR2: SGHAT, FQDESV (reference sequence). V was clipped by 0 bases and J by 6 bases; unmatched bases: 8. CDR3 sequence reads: CASSLALAGAGPGELFF. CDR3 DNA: TGTGCCAGCAGCTTAGCTTTAGCGGGAGCAGGTCCCGGGGAGCTGTTTTTT.

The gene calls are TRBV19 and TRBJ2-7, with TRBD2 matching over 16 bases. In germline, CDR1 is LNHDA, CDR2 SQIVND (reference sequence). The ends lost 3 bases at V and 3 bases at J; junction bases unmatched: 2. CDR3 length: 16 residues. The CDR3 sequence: CASSIGTSGRVYEQYF. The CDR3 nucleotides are TGTGCCAGTAGTATCGGGACTAGCGGGAGGGTCTACGAGCAGTACTTC.

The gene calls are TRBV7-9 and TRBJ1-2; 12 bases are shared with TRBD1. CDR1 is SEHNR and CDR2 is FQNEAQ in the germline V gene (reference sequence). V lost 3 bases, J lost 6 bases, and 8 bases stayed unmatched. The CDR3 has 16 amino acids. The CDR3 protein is CASSLNLGQGADGYTF. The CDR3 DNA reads TGTGCCAGCAGCTTGAACTTGGGACAGGGGGCTGATGGCTACACCTTC.

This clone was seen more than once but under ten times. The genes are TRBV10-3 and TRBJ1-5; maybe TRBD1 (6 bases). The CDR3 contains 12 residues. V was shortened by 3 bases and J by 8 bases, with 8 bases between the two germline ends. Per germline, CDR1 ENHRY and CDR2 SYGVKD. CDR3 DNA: TGTGCCATCAGTGATGAGGGGGAGCCCCAGCATTTT. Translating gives CAISDEGEPQHF.

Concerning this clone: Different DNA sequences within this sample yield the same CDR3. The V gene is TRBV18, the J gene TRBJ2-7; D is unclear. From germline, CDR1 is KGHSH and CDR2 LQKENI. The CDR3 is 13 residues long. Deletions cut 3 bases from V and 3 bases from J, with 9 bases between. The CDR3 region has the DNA TGTGCCAGCTCACCTACTCTGGACTACGAGCAGTACTTC. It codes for CASSPTLDYEQYF.

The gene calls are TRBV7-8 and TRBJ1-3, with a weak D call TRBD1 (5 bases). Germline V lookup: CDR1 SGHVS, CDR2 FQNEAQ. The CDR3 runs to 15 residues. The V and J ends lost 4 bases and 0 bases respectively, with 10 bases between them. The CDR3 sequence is CASSSTGGSGNTIYF. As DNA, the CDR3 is TGTGCCAGCAGCTCTACCGGGGGCTCTGGAAACACCATATATTTT.